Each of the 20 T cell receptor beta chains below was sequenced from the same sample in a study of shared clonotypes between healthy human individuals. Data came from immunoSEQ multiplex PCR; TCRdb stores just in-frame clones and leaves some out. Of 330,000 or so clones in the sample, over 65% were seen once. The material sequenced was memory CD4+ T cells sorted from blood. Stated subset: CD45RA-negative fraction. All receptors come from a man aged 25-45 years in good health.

CDR3 nucleotides: TGTGCCAGCAGGACCGGGACAGGGACCTACGAGCAGTACTTC. Its protein is CASRTGTGTYEQYF. This chain joins TRBV2 and TRBJ2-7; the match to TRBD1 covers 9 bases. This CDR3 region has 14 residues. V lost 6 bases to trimming and J lost 2 bases; unmatched junction nucleotides: 5. Germline V CDR1 and CDR2: SNHLY, FYNNEI.

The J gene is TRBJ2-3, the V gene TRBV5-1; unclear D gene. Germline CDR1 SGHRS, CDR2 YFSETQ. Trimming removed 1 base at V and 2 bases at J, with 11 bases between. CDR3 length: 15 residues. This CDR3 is CASSLLQTYTDTQYF. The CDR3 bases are TGCGCCAGCAGCTTGTTACAGACCTACACAGATACGCAGTATTTT.

CDR3 sequence: CASSLQGLITGELFF. In DNA form, the CDR3 reads TGTGCCAGCAGCTTACAAGGACTTATCACCGGGGAGCTGTTTTTT. V is TRBV7-2 and J is TRBJ2-2; the D gene is possibly TRBD2 (5 bases). The CDR3 has 15 residues. Trimming pared 2 bases from V and 4 bases from J, leaving 11 bases between. Germline CDR1 SGHTA, CDR2 FQGNSA.

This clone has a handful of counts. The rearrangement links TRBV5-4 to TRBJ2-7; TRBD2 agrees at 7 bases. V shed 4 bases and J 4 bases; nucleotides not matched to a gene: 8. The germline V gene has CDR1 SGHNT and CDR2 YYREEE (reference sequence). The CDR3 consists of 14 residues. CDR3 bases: TGTGCCAGCAGCCCAGCGGGGAAGGGGTACGAGCAGTACTTC. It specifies CASSPAGKGYEQYF.

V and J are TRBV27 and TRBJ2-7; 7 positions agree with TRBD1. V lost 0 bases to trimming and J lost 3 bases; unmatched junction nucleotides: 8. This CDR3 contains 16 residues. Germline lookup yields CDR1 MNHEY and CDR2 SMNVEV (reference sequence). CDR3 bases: TGTGCCAGCAGTTTATCATTGTTGAGGGGGCGCTACGAGCAGTACTTC. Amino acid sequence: CASSLSLLRGRYEQYF.

The CDR3 here is CASSYNTGTQYF. In DNA, the CDR3 is TGTGCCAGCAGCTACAATACGGGGACCCAGTACTTC. The chain employs TRBV7-9 and TRBJ2-5, with unresolved D. Germline CDR1 and CDR2: SEHNR and FQNEAQ (reference sequence). The CDR3 totals 12 residues. The ends were cut back, 4 bases at V and 7 bases at J, with 10 bases in the middle.

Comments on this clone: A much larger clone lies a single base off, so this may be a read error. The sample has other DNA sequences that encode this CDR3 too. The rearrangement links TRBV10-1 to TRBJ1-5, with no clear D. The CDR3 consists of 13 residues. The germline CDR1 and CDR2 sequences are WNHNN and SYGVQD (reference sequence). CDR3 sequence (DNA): TGCGCCAGCAGTGACAACCTCAATCAGCCCCAACATTTT. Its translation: CASSDNLNQPQHF.

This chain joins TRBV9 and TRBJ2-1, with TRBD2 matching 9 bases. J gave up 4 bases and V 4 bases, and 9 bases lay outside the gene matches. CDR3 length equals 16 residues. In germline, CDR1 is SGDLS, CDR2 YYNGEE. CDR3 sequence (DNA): TGTGCCAGCAGCCCTAGTGCTAGCGGGGCATACAATGAGCAGTTCTTC. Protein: CASSPSASGAYNEQFF.

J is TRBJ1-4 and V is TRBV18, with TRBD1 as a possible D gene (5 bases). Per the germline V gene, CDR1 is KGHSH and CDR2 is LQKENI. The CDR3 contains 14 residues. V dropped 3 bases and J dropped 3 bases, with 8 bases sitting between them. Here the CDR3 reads CASSPRDSNEKLFF. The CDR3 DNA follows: TGTGCCAGCTCACCGAGGGACTCTAATGAAAAACTGTTTTTT.

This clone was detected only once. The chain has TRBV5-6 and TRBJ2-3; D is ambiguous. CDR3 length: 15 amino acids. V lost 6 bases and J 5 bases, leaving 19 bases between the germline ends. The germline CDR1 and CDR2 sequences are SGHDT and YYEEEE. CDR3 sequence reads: CASTPRISQGDTQYF. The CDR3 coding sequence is TGTGCCAGCACCCCAAGGATATCACAAGGAGATACGCAGTATTTT.

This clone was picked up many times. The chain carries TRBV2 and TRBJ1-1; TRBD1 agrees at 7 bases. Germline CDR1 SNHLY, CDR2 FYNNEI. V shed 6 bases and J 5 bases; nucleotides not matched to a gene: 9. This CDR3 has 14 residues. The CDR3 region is CASSVDRSLTEAFF. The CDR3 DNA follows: TGTGCCAGCAGCGTGGACAGGTCCCTTACTGAAGCTTTCTTT.

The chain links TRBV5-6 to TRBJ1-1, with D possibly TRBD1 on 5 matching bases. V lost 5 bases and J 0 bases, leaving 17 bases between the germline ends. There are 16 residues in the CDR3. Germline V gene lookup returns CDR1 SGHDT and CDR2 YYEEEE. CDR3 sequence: CASRRSGTPLNTEAFF. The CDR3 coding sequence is TGTGCCAGCAGACGATCCGGGACGCCCCTGAACACTGAAGCTTTCTTT.

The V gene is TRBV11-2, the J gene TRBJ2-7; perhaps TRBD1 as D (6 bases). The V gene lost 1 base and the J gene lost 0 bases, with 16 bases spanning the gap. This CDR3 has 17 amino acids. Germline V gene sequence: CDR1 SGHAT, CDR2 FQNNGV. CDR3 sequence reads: CASSLALSGQSSYEQYF. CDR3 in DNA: TGTGCCAGCAGCTTAGCCCTTTCTGGACAGAGCTCCTACGAGCAGTACTTC.

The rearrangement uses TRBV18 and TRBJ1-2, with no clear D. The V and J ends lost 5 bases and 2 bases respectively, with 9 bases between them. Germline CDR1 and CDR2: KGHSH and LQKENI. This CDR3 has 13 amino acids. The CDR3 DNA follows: TGTGCCAGCTCAGAGGGAACGAACTATGGCTACACCTTC. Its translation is CASSEGTNYGYTF.

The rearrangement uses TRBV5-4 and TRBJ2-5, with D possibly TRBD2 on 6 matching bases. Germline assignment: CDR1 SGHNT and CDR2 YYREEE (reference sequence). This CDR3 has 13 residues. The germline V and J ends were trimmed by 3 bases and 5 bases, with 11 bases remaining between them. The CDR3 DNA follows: TGTGCCAGCAGCTGGCGGGGCGGGGAGACCCAGTACTTC. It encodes CASSWRGGETQYF.

The CDR3 spells CASSQGSRAPGELFF. The DNA of the CDR3 is TGTGCCAGCAGCCAGGGGTCCAGGGCCCCCGGGGAGCTGTTTTTT. V usage is TRBV11-1 and J usage is TRBJ2-2; perhaps TRBD1 as D (6 bases). Germline V gene lookup returns CDR1 SGHAT and CDR2 FQDESV (reference sequence). The CDR3 runs to 15 residues. V gave up 5 bases and J gave up 6 bases, with 16 bases separating them.

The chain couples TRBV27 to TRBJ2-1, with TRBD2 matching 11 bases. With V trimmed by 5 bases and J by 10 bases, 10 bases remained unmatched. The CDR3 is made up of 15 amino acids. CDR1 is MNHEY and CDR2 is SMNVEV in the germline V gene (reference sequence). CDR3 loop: CASSQKLAGVGEQFF. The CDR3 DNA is TGTGCCAGCAGTCAAAAACTAGCGGGAGTAGGAGAGCAGTTCTTC.

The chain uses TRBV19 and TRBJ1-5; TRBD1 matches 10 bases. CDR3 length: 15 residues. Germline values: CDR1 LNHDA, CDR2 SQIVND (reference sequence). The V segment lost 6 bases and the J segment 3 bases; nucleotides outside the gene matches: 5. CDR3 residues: CASRQDRGHNQPQHF. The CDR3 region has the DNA TGTGCCAGTAGACAAGACAGGGGGCACAATCAGCCCCAGCATTTT.

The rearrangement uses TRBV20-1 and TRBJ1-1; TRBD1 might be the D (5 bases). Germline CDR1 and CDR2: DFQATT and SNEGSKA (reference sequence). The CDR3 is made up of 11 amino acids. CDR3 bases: TGCAGCGCTGGGGGGGACACTGAAGCTTTCTTT. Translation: CSAGGDTEAFF.

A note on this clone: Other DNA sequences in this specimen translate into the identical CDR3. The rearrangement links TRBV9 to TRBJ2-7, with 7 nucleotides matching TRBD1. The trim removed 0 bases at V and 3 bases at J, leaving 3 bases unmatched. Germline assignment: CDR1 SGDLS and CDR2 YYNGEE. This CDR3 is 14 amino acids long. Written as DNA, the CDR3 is TGTGCCAGCAGCGTAGGAGGGGACAGCTACGAGCAGTACTTC. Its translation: CASSVGGDSYEQYF.